This T cell receptor (beta chain) is from a study of shared clonotypes between healthy human individuals. Overall study findings and caveats: Among donors, sharing of clonotypes was expected to be affected by sequencing depth. The naive CD4 repertoires of several donors were compared, and around 4.7% of clonotypes were shared.

In this sample, this clone turned up once. Its cognate antigen is unknown. Original handling: ImmunoSEQ only sent back junction sequences with no quality scores, so filtering was done differently. Sequenced by immunoSEQ multiplex PCR; TCRdb stores in-frame clones only, minus some. D and trimming come from the DNA, and the V and J calls and clone size come from that table. Of about 1.5 million clones in the sample, 95% to 97% were seen once. The specimen sequenced was naive CD4+ T cells sorted from blood. Subset: CD45RA+ positively selected. This receptor was obtained from a man aged 25-40 years in good health.

DNA of the CDR3: TGTGCCAGCAGCTTAGAGGGGGCGGGTAATGCTGAAGCTTTCTTT. It codes for CASSLEGAGNAEAFF. The chain uses TRBV7-9 and TRBJ1-1; 7 positions match TRBD1. Germline trimming cut 1 base from V and 6 bases from J; bases unmatched to any gene: 8. This CDR3 is 15 amino acids long. Germline V lookup: CDR1 SEHNR, CDR2 FQNEAQ (reference sequence).